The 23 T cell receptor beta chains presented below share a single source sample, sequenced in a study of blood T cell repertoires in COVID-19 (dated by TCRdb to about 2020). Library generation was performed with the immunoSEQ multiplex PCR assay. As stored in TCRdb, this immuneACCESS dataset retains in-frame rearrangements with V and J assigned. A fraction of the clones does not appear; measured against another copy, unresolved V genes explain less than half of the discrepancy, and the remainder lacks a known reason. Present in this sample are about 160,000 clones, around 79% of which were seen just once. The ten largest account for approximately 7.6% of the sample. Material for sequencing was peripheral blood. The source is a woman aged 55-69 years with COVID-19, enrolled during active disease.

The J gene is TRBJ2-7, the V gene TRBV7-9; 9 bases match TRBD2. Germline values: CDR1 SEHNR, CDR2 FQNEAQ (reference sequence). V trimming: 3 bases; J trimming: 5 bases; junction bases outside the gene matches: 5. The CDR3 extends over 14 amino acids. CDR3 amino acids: CASSLGAGGNEQYF. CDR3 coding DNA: TGTGCCAGCAGCTTGGGGGCGGGAGGGAACGAGCAGTACTTC.

The CDR3 nucleotides are TGTGCCAGCAGCCAAGATCTCGCTAGCGGGAAAGGTGCCTACGAGCAGTACTTC. Translating it yields CASSQDLASGKGAYEQYF. The chain joins TRBV4-2 to TRBJ2-7; 9 bases align to TRBD2. The CDR3 runs 18 residues. Germline V gene sequence: CDR1 LGHNA, CDR2 YNFKEQ. Trimming at V came to 0 bases and at J to 2 bases, leaving 11 bases not matched to a gene.

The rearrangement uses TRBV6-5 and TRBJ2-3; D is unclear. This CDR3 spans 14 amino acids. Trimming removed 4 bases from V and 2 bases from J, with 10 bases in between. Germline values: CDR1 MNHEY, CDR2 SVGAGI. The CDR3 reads CASSSPGHTDTQYF. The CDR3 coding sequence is TGTGCCAGCAGTTCACCAGGCCACACAGATACGCAGTATTTT.

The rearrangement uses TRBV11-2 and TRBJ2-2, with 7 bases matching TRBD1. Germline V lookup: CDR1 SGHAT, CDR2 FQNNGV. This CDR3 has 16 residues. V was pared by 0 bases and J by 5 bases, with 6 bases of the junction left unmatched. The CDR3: CASSLERQGGTGELFF. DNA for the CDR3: TGTGCCAGCAGCTTAGAAAGACAGGGTGGGACCGGGGAGCTGTTTTTT.

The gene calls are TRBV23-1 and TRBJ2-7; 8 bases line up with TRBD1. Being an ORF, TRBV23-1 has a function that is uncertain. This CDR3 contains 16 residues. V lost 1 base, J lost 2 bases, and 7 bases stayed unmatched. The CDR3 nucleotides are TGCGCCAGCAGTCAATTCTCAGGGGGCTTCACCTACGAGCAGTACGTC. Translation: CASSQFSGGFTYEQYV.

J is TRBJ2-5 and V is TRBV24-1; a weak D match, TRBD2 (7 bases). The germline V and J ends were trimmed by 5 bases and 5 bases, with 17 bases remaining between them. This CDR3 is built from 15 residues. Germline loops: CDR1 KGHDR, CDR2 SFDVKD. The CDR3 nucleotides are TGTGCCACCAGTGCCCCCGTCGGGGGGCCTGAGACCCAGTACTTC. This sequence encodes CATSAPVGGPETQYF.

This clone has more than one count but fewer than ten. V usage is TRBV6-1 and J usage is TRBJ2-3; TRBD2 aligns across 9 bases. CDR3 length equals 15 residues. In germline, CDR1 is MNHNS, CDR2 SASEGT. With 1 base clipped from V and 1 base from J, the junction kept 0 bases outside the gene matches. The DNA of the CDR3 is TGTGCCAGCAGTGAAGAGCGGGGGGGCACAGATACGCAGTATTTT. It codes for CASSEERGGTDTQYF.

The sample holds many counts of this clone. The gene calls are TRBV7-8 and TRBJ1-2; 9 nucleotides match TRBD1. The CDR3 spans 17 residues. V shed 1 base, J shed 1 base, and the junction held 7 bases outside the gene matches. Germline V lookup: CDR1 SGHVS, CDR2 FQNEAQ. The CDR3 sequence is CASSLGFPGQGNYGYTF. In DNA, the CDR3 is TGTGCCAGCAGCTTAGGGTTCCCGGGACAGGGTAACTATGGCTACACCTTC.

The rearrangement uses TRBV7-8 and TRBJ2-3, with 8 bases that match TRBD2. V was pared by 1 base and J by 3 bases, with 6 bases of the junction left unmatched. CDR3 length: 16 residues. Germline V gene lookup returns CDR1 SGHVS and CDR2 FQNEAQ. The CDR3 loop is CASSLVSSGPTDTQYF. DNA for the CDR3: TGTGCCAGCAGCTTAGTATCTAGCGGGCCGACAGATACGCAGTATTTT.

CDR3 sequence: CAIRNGDRGQETQYF. DNA for the CDR3: TGTGCCATCAGGAACGGGGACAGGGGGCAAGAGACCCAGTACTTC. The rearrangement links TRBV10-3 to TRBJ2-5; 11 bases line up with TRBD1. Germline CDR1 and CDR2: ENHRY and SYGVKD. V was clipped by 6 bases and J by 2 bases; unmatched bases: 5. The CDR3 has 15 residues.

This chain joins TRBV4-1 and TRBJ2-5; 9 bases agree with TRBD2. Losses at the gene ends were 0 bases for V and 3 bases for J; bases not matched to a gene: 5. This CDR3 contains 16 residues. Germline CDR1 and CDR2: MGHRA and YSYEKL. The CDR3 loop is CASSQDGLAGKETQYF. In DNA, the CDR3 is TGCGCCAGCAGCCAAGACGGCCTAGCGGGAAAAGAGACCCAGTACTTC.

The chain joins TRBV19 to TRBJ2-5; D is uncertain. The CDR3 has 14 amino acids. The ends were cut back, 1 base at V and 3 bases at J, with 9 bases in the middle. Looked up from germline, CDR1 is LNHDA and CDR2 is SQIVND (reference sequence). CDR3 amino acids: CASSIGFSKETQYF. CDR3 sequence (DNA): TGTGCCAGTAGTATAGGTTTCAGTAAAGAGACCCAGTACTTC.

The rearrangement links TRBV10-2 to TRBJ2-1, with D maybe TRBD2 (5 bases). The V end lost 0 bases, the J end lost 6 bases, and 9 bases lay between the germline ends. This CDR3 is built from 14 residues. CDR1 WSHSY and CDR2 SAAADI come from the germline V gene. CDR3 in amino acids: CASSESASFNEQFF. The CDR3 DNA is TGCGCCAGCAGTGAGTCGGCTAGCTTCAATGAGCAGTTCTTC.

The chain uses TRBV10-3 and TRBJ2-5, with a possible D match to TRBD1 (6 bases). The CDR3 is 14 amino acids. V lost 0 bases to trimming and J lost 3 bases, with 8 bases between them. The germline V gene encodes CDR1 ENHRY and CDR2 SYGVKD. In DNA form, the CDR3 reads TGTGCCATCAGTGAGTCGGGGGCGGAAGAGACCCAGTACTTC. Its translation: CAISESGAEETQYF.

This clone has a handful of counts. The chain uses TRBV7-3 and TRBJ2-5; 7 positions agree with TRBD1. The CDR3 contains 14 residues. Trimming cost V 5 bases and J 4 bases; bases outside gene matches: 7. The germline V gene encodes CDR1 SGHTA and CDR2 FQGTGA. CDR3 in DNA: TGTGCCAGCAGCCTTACAGGGGCGAGAGAGACCCAGTACTTC. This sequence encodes CASSLTGARETQYF.

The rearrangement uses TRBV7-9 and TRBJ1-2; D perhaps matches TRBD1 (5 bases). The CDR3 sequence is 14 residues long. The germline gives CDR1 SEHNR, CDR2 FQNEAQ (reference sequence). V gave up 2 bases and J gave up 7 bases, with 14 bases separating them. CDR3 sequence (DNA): TGTGCCAGCAGCTTAACAGGACAAGCGTTTGGCTACACCTTC. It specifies CASSLTGQAFGYTF.

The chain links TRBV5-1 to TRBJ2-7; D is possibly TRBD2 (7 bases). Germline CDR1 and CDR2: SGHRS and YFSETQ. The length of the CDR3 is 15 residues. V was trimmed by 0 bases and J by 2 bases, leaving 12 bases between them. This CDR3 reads CASSLGGGYPYEQYF. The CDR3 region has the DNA TGCGCCAGCAGCTTGGGGGGGGGCTACCCCTACGAGCAGTACTTC. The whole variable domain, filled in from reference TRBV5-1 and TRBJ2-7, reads KAGVTQTPRYLIKTRGQQVTLSCSPISGHRSVSWYQQTPGQGLQFLFEYFSETQRNKGNFPGRFSGRQFSNSRSEMNVSTLELGDSALYLCASSLGGGYPYEQYFGPGTRLTVT.

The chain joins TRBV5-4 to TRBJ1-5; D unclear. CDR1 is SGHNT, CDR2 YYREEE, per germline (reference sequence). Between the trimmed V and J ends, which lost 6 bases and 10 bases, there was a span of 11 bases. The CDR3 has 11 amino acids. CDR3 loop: CASNLEPPQHF. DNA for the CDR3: TGTGCCAGCAACCTTGAGCCTCCCCAGCATTTT.

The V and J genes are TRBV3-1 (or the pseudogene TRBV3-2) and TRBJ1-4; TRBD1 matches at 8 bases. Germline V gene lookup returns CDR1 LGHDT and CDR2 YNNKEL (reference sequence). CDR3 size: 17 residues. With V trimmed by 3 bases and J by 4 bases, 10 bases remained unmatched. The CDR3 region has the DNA TGTGCCAGCAGCCAGTTCGGCATACAGGGGGGTAATGAAAAACTGTTTTTT. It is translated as CASSQFGIQGGNEKLFF.

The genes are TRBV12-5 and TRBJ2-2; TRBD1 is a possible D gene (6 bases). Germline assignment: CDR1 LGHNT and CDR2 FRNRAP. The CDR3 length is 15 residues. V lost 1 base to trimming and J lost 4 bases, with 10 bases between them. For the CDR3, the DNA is TGTGCTAGTGGTTTGGCGATACAGGGCACCGGGGAGCTGTTTTTT. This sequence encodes CASGLAIQGTGELFF.

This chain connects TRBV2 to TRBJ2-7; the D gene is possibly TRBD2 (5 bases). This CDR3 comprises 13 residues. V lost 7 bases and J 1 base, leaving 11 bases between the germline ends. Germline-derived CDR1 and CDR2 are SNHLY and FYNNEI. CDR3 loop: CASIGRLSYEQYV. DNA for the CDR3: TGTGCCAGCATCGGAAGACTATCCTACGAGCAGTACGTC.

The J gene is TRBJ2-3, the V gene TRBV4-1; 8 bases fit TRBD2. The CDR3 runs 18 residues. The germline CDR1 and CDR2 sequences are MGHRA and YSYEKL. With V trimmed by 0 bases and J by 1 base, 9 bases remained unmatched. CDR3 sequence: CASSQEAPGRGGTDTQYF. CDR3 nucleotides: TGCGCCAGCAGCCAAGAGGCCCCTGGGCGGGGGGGCACAGATACGCAGTATTTT.

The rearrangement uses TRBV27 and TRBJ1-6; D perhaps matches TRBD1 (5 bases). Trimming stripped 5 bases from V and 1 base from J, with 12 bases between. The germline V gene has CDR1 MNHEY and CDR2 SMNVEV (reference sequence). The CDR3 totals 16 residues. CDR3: CASSATGGSYNSPLHF. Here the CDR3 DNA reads TGTGCCAGCAGTGCTACCGGGGGGTCCTATAATTCACCCCTCCACTTT.